The subject of this entry is one TCR beta chain. The antigen is undetermined. The PCR made use of 60 Vbeta and 13 Jbeta primers. This table comes from immunoSEQ multiplex PCR, and its TCRdb copy is limited to in-frame clones, with some not included. The sample totals 150,000 to 200,000 clones. CDR3 length: 14 amino acids. The germline V gene encodes CDR1 SGDLS and CDR2 YYNGEE. V was shortened by 0 bases and J by 0 bases, with 6 bases between the two germline ends. The sample originates from a study of cytomegalovirus exposure and HLA in healthy donors. Notes on the study in general: Segments of the TCR beta V type were, in most cases, productive about 90% or about 30% of the time in an earlier analysis.

V is TRBV9 and J is TRBJ1-2; D remains unclear. This clonotype was obtained from a woman aged 60 to 75 in good health and CMV-seronegative. Sequenced material: PBMCs. CDR3 nucleotide sequence: TGTGCCAGCAGCGTAGCGACAACTAACTATGGCTACACCTTC. It yields the protein CASSVATTNYGYTF.